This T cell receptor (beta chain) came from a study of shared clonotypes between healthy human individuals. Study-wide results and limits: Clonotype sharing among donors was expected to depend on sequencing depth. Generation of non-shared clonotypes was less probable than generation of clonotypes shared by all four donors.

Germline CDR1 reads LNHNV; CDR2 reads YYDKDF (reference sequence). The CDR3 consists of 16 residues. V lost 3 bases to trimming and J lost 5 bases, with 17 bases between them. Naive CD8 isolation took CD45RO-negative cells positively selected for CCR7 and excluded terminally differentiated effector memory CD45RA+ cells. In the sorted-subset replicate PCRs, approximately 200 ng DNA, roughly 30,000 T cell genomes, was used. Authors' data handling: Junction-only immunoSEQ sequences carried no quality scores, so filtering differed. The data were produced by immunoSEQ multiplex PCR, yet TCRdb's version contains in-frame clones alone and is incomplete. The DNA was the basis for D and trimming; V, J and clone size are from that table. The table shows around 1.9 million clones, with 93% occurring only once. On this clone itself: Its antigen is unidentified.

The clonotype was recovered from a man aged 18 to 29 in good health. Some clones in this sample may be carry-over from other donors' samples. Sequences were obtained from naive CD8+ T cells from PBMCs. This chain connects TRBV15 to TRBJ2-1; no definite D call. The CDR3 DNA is TGTGCCACCAGCAGGACCCGGAACCCCCGAGACAATGAGCAGTTCTTC. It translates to CATSRTRNPRDNEQFF.